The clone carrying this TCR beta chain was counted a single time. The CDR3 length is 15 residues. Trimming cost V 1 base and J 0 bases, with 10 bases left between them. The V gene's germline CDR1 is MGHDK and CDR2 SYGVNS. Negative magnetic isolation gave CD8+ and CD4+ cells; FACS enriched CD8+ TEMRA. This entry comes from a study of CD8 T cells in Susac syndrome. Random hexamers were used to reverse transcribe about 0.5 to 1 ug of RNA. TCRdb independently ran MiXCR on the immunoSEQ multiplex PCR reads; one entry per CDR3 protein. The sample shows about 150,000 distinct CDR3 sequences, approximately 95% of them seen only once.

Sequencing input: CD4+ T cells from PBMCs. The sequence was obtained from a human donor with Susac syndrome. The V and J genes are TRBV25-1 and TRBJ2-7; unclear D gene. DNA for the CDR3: TGTGCCAGCAGTGAATTATCGGGCAGCTCCTACGAGCAGTACTTC. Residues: CASSELSGSSYEQYF.